Sequencing of this T cell receptor gamma chain was carried out in a study of Vδ1+ human thymocytes. Study observations and caveats: In the thymus, TRG and TRD repertoires looked highly polyclonal with Gaussian CDR3 lengths.

As for this clone: Its specificity is not known.

Extracted RNA was reverse transcribed into cDNA. CDR3 amplicons came from multiplex PCR with pooled V-gene forward and constant-region reverse primers. TCRdb redid clone calling on the multiplex PCR reads using CATT. The data hold tens of thousands of gamma-chain clones, with around 20% observed a single time. Trimming removed 1 base from V and 4 bases from J; junction bases left unmatched: 7. The CDR3 covers 14 residues. The germline gives CDR1 VTNTFY, CDR2 YDVSTARD (reference sequence). The sample comprised Vdelta1+ gamma-delta thymocytes from the thymus. Stated subset: FACS-sorted CD3+ TCRalphabeta- TCRVdelta1+ TCRVdelta2- thymocytes. The chain links TRGV3 to TRGJ1 or TRGJ2. The sequence was collected from a girl in the first two years of life who had congenital heart surgery. The CDR3, as DNA: TGTGCCACCTGGGACAGCCCGGTATATTATAAGAAACTCTTT. Amino acid sequence: CATWDSPVYYKKLF.